This T cell receptor beta chain is from a study of post-analysis software for immune sequencing data. About the research overall: Relapsing-remitting, secondary progressive and progressive-relapsing forms made up the multiple sclerosis disease courses.

Incorporated into the TCR beta cDNA libraries were unique molecular identifiers, which served to reduce PCR and sequencing biases. Some 500,000 cDNA molecules were obtained from about 0.98 to 11 million T cells. One entry per CDR3 protein results from TCRdb running MiXCR on the PCR reads. Here the sample spans approximately 570,000 distinct CDR3 sequences, around 40% being singletons. Study observations and caveats: F measure showed strong co-clustering of same-batch samples. Controls' normalized Chao1 diversity significantly exceeded that of multiple sclerosis patients.

As for this clonotype: As yet, its antigen is unknown.

This sequence originates from a girl aged 10-17 years with multiple sclerosis. Sequenced material: blood.

The CDR3 coding sequence is TGTGCCACTCAACCCGGACTAGCGGGAGGGCCGCATTACAATGAGCAGTACTTC. Translating it yields CATQPGLAGGPHYNEQYF. V usage is TRBV12-3 or TRBV12-4 and J usage is TRBJ2-1; 15 positions agree with TRBD2. TRBJ2-7 matches the DNA end more closely, so the J call is doubtful. There are 18 residues in the CDR3.